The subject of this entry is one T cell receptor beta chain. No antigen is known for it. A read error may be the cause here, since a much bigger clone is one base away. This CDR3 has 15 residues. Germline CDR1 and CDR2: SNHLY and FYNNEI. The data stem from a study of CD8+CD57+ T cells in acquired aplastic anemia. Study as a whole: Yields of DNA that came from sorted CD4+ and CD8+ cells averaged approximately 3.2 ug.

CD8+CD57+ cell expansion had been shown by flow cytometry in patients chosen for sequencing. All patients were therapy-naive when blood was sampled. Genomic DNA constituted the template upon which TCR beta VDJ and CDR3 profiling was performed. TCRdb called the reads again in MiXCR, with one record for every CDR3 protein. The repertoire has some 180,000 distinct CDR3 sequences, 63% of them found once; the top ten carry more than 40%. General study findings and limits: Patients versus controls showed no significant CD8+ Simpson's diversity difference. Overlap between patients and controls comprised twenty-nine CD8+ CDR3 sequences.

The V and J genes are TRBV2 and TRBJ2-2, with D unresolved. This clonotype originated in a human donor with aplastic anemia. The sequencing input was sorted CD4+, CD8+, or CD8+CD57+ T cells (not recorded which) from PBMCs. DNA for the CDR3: TGTGCCAGCGGTGAGGCGGCGGTGAACACCGGGGAGCTGTTTTTT. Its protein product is CASGEAAVNTGELFF.